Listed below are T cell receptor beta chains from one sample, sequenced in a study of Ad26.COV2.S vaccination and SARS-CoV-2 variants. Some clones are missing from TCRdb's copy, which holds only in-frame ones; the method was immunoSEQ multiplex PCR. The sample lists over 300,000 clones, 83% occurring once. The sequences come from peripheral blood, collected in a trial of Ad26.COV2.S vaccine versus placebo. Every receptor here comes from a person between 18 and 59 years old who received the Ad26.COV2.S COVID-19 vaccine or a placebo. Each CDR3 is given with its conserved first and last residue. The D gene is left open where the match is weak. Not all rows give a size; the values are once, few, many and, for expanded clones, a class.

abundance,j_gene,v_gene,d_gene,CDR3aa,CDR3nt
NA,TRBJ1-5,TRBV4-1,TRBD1,CASSQSQGQGQPQHF,TGCGCCAGCAGCCAATCTCAGGGACAGGGACAGCCCCAGCATTTT
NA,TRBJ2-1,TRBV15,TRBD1,CATSRVTGGIYNEQFF,TGTGCCACCAGCAGGGTGACAGGGGGTATCTACAATGAGCAGTTCTTC
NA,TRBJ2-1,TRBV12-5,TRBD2,CASGHLGGRRNEQFF,TGTGCTAGTGGTCACCTCGGCGGGAGGAGGAATGAGCAGTTCTTC
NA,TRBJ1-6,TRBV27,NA,CASSSHTSSYNSPLHF,TGTGCCAGCAGTTCACACACGAGCTCCTATAATTCACCCCTCCACTTT
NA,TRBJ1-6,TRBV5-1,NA,CASSLVDSNSPLHF,TGCGCCAGCAGCTTGGTAGACTCAAATTCACCCCTCCACTTT
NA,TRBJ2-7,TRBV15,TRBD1,CATSRGNRGVNYEQYF,TGTGCCACCAGCAGAGGCAACAGGGGAGTGAACTACGAGCAGTACTTC
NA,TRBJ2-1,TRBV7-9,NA,CASSSLGSSYNEQFF,TGTGCCAGCAGCTCCCTAGGGAGCTCCTACAATGAGCAGTTCTTC
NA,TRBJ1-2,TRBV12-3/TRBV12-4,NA,CASSLGTGYGYTF,TGTGCCAGCAGTTTGGGGACCGGCTATGGCTACACCTTC
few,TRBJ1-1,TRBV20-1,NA,CSARTLAEAFF,TGCAGTGCAAGAACGCTGGCTGAAGCTTTCTTT
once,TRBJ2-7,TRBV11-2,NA,CASSFSYEQYF,TGTGCCAGCAGCTTTTCCTACGAGCAGTACTTC
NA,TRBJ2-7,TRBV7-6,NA,CASSPEAPSSYEQYF,TGTGCCAGCAGCCCTGAGGCCCCGAGCTCCTACGAGCAGTACTTC
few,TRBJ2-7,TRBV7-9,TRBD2,CASSRTRDYPYEQYF,TGTGCCAGCAGCCGTACACGGGACTATCCCTACGAGCAGTACTTC
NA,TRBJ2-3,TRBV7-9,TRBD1,CASSLYRTGVTDTQYF,TGTGCCAGCAGCTTGTACAGGACAGGGGTTACAGATACGCAGTATTTT
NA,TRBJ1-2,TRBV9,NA,CASSVERGKGDTF,TGTGCCAGCAGCGTAGAGCGGGGGAAAGGGGACACCTTC
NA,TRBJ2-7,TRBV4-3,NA,CASSQESGPGSYEQYF,TGCGCCAGCAGCCAAGAATCCGGCCCCGGATCCTACGAGCAGTACTTC
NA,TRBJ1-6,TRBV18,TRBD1,CASSPPGTGTRNSPLHF,TGTGCCAGCTCACCACCCGGGACAGGTACCCGGAATTCACCCCTCCACTTT
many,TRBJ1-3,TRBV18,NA,CASSPQTGGNTIYF,TGTGCCAGCTCACCACAAACAGGCGGAAACACCATATATTTT
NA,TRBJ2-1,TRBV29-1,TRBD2,CSVWGGGNEQFF,TGCAGCGTTTGGGGCGGGGGCAATGAGCAGTTCTTC
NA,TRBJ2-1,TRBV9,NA,CASSRTTPTYNEQFF,TGTGCCAGCAGCAGGACTACCCCTACCTACAATGAGCAGTTCTTC
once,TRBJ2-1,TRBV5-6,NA,CASSLSRSREQFF,TGTGCCAGCAGCTTGAGCCGCTCCCGGGAGCAGTTCTTC
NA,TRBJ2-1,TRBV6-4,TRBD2,CASSFGLAGDNEQFF,TGTGCCAGCAGTTTTGGACTAGCGGGGGATAATGAGCAGTTCTTC
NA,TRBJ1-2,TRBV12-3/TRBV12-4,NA,CASSLEGSYGYTF,TGTGCCAGCAGTTTAGAGGGGAGCTATGGCTACACCTTC
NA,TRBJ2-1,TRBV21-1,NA,CASSKGPSQVIGAKQFF,TGTGCCAGCAGCAAAGGGCCGTCCCAGGTTATAGGAGCGAAGCAGTTCTTC
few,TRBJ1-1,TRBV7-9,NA,CASSSRATEAFF,TGTGCCAGCAGCTCTAGGGCGACTGAAGCTTTCTTT
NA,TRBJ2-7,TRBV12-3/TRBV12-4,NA,CASSLVDEQYF,TGTGCCAGCAGTCTTGTGGACGAGCAGTACTTC
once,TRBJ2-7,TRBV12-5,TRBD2,CASGLERGGLYYEQYF,TGTGCTAGTGGTTTGGAACGGGGGGGCCTATACTACGAGCAGTACTTC
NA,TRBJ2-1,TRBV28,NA,CASRRRTNEQFF,TGTGCCAGCCGCCGACGGACAAATGAGCAGTTCTTC
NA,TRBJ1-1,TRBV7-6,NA,CASSWGGEDGGGMTEAFF,TGTGCCAGCAGCTGGGGTGGGGAAGATGGCGGGGGCATGACTGAAGCTTTCTTT
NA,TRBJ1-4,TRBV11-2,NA,CASSLVRGEKLFF,TGTGCCAGCAGCTTAGTAAGGGGTGAAAAACTGTTTTTT
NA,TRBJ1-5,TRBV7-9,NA,CASSEVGVSNQPQHF,TGTGCCAGCAGCGAAGTTGGGGTGAGCAATCAGCCCCAGCATTTT
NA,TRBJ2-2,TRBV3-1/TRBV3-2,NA,CASSQDPNTGELFF,TGTGCCAGCAGCCAAGATCCTAACACCGGGGAGCTGTTTTTT
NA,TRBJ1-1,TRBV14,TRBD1,CASSQEYGQAMNTEAFF,TGTGCCAGCAGCCAAGAATACGGACAGGCGATGAACACTGAAGCTTTCTTT
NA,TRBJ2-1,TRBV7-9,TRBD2,CASSLGASGTSNEQFF,TGTGCCAGCAGCTTAGGAGCTAGCGGGACCTCCAATGAGCAGTTCTTC
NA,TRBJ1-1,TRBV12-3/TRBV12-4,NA,CASSFTSTAEAFF,TGTGCCAGCAGTTTTACGAGTACAGCTGAAGCTTTCTTT
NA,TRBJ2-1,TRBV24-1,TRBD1,CATSGADRDYNEQFF,TGTGCCACCAGCGGGGCGGACAGGGACTACAATGAGCAGTTCTTC
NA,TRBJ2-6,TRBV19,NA,CASNPAGHLSGANVLTF,TGTGCCAGTAACCCAGCGGGACACTTGTCTGGGGCCAACGTCCTGACTTTC
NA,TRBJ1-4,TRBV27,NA,CASRGTPRGEKLFF,TGTGCCAGCAGGGGGACTCCAAGGGGTGAAAAACTGTTTTTT
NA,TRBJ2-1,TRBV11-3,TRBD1,CASLTGQGTHEQFF,TGTGCCAGCTTAACGGGACAGGGTACCCATGAGCAGTTCTTC
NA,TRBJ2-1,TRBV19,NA,CASSKGGSYNEQFF,TGTGCCAGTAGTAAGGGGGGGTCCTACAATGAGCAGTTCTTC
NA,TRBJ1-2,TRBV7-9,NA,CASSSAFGGYTF,TGTGCCAGCAGCTCCGCGTTCGGGGGCTACACCTTC
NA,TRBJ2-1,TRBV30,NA,CAWSVQSGHHNEQFF,TGTGCCTGGAGTGTACAAAGCGGTCACCACAATGAGCAGTTCTTC
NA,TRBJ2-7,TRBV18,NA,CASSPTGWEQYF,TGTGCCAGCTCACCAACCGGGTGGGAGCAGTACTTC
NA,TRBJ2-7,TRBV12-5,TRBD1,CASGPGQGASYEQYF,TGTGCTAGTGGACCCGGACAGGGAGCCTCCTACGAGCAGTACTTC
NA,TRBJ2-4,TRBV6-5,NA,CASSRTDQYF,TGTGCCAGCAGTAGGACAGATCAATACTTC
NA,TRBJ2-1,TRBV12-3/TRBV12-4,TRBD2,CASSLADEQFF,TGTGCCAGCAGTCTAGCGGATGAGCAGTTCTTC
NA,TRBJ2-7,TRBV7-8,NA,CASSLAVDYEQYF,TGTGCCAGCAGCTTAGCGGTGGACTACGAGCAGTACTTC
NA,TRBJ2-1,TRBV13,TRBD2,CASSFGAILAGYNEQFF,TGTGCCAGCAGCTTTGGGGCCATACTAGCGGGGTACAATGAGCAGTTCTTC
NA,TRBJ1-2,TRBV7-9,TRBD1,CASSSTGGPYRYTF,TGTGCCAGCAGCTCGACAGGGGGCCCCTATCGCTACACCTTC
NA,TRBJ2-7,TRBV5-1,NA,CASSLADEQYF,TGCGCCAGCAGCTTGGCCGACGAGCAGTACTTC
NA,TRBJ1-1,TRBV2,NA,CASSDSYTEAFF,TGTGCCAGCAGTGATTCCTACACTGAAGCTTTCTTT
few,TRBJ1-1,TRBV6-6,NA,CASGNRPNTEAFF,TGTGCCAGCGGCAACCGACCGAACACTGAAGCTTTCTTT
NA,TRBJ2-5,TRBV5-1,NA,CASSLDRETQYF,TGCGCCAGCAGCTTGGATCGAGAGACCCAGTACTTC
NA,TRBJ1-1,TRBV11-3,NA,CASSQTTANTEAFF,TGTGCCAGCAGCCAAACGACAGCGAACACTGAAGCTTTCTTT
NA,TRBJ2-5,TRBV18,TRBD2,CASSLGLAGAQETQYF,TGTGCCAGCTCACTTGGACTAGCGGGGGCTCAAGAGACCCAGTACTTC
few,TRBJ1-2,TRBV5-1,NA,CASSEVGEYGYTF,TGCGCCAGCAGCGAGGTTGGGGAGTATGGCTACACCTTC
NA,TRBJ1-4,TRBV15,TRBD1,CATSFHTGGSEKLFF,TGTGCCACCAGCTTCCATACAGGGGGGAGTGAAAAACTGTTTTTT
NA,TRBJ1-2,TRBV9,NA,CASSETAGSSYGYTF,TGTGCCAGCAGCGAGACAGCCGGAAGTTCTTATGGCTACACCTTC
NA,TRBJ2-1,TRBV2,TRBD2,CASSGLAGGYEQFF,TGTGCCAGCAGTGGGCTAGCGGGGGGGTATGAGCAGTTCTTC
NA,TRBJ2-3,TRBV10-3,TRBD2,CAINFSGRTDTQYF,TGTGCCATCAACTTTAGCGGGCGCACAGATACGCAGTATTTT
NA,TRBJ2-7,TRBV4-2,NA,CASSDLAKGMHF,TGTGCCAGCAGCGATCTAGCCAAGGGCATGCACTTC